The clone carrying this TCR beta chain has a handful of counts. Its antigen is still unknown. Before sequencing, viral peptide pools were used by the ViraFEST assay to expand antigen-specific CD4+ T cells. Isolation of CD4+ T cells took place after approximately 10 days of culture. Vaccinated recipients, who were negative for nucleocapsid antibodies, had no history of SARS-CoV-2 infection. This CDR3 is built from 15 residues. V was clipped by 0 bases and J by 4 bases, with 10 bases between them. Germline V gene lookup returns CDR1 MNHNS and CDR2 SASEGT. This table comes from immunoSEQ multiplex PCR, and its TCRdb copy is limited to in-frame clones, with some not included. The sample includes under 80,000 clones, around 81% of them seen just once. The data originate from a study of vaccination effects on CD4 cells after COVID-19.

The genes are TRBV6-1 and TRBJ1-5; D remains unclear. The sequence was obtained from a human donor who received a COVID-19 vaccine. Specimen: CD4+ T cells from PBMCs cultured with SARS-CoV-2 spike peptides, collected before COVID-19 vaccination. The CDR3 here is CASSEAFDGNQPQHF. The CDR3 region has the DNA TGTGCCAGCAGTGAAGCGTTCGATGGGAATCAGCCCCAGCATTTT.